The 8 T cell receptor beta chains in this list originate from one sample, sequenced in a study of CD8+ T cells in alopecia areata. Described treatment: oral pan-JAK inhibitor, 5-10 mg twice daily. As the sequencing template, cDNA was produced by extracting RNA and reverse transcribing it. The repertoire was sequenced with immunoSEQ multiplex PCR; TCRdb's copy has only in-frame clones and lacks some. This table holds approximately 200,000 clones, about 60% found once. Sequences were derived from CD4+ T cells sorted from blood, sampled at week 4, from a patient treated with tofacitinib. All receptors derive from a human donor with alopecia areata.

To note about this clone: Other nucleotide sequences in the sample specify the same CDR3. The chain links TRBV7-8 to TRBJ2-2; maybe TRBD2 (5 bases). Germline V gene sequence: CDR1 SGHVS, CDR2 FQNEAQ. The germline V and J ends were trimmed by 0 bases and 0 bases, with 5 bases remaining between them. The CDR3 consists of 15 residues. DNA of the CDR3: TGTGCCAGCAGCTTAGCGGGAGCGAACACCGGGGAGCTGTTTTTT. This sequence encodes CASSLAGANTGELFF.

This rearrangement joins TRBV18 to TRBJ2-7; 9 bases match TRBD2. Germline V gene data show CDR1 as KGHSH and CDR2 as LQKENI. Germline trimming cut 3 bases from V and 3 bases from J; bases unmatched to any gene: 3. CDR3 length: 14 amino acids. For the CDR3, the DNA is TGTGCCAGCTCACCGCGACTAGCGGTCTACGAGCAGTACTTC. Amino acid sequence: CASSPRLAVYEQYF.

This clone was detected a few times. The chain carries TRBV7-8 and TRBJ2-1; no clear D. Germline V gene data show CDR1 as SGHVS and CDR2 as FQNEAQ. This CDR3 contains 14 residues. V was shortened by 1 base and J by 8 bases, with 12 bases between the two germline ends. The CDR3 loop is CASSLGSRLDEQFF. The CDR3 DNA reads TGTGCCAGCAGCTTAGGATCCAGGCTGGATGAGCAGTTCTTC.

This clone was seen a single time. This rearrangement joins TRBV29-1 to TRBJ2-5, with TRBD1 matching 9 bases. CDR3 length: 15 amino acids. Germline V gene data show CDR1 as SQVTM and CDR2 as ANQGSEA. The J segment lost 1 base and the V segment lost 7 bases, leaving 10 bases of the junction unmatched. CDR3 amino acids: CSAVPGQGSQETQYF. The CDR3 coding sequence is TGCAGCGCTGTTCCGGGACAGGGAAGCCAAGAGACCCAGTACTTC.

J is TRBJ1-2 and V is TRBV28; the D is unclear. Trimming pared 2 bases from V and 4 bases from J, leaving 5 bases between. This CDR3 is built from 12 residues. Germline V lookup: CDR1 MDHEN, CDR2 SYDVKM. The CDR3 coding sequence is TGTGCCAGCAGTTTACAGATCTATGGCTACACCTTC. Its protein is CASSLQIYGYTF.

This clone was seen many times. The genes are TRBV4-1 and TRBJ1-2; 8 nucleotides agree with TRBD1. Germline assignment: CDR1 MGHRA and CDR2 YSYEKL. With 3 bases clipped from V and 3 bases from J, the junction kept 12 bases outside the gene matches. The CDR3 is made up of 17 amino acids. CDR3 residues: CASSHLAPGQVDYGYTF. For the CDR3, the DNA is TGCGCCAGCAGCCATTTAGCTCCGGGACAGGTGGACTATGGCTACACCTTC.

The chain employs TRBV10-3 and TRBJ2-5, with TRBD2 matching over 13 bases. CDR1 is ENHRY and CDR2 is SYGVKD in the germline V gene. The CDR3 runs to 15 residues. The junction had 7 bases not matched to a gene; V was cut back by 8 bases and J by 4 bases. CDR3: CAIGTSGIPRETQYF. CDR3 in DNA: TGTGCCATCGGGACTAGCGGGATACCGCGAGAGACCCAGTACTTC.

The gene calls are TRBV4-1 and TRBJ1-6, with D maybe TRBD1 (5 bases). Germline CDR1 and CDR2: MGHRA and YSYEKL. The V end lost 4 bases, the J end lost 10 bases, and 14 bases lay between the germline ends. CDR3 size: 14 residues. CDR3 in DNA: TGCGCCAGCAGCCTCCTGGGACTCCTCTCACCCCTCCACTTT. Protein product: CASSLLGLLSPLHF.